Below, 29 T cell receptor beta chains from the same sample are listed, as sequenced in a study of blood T cells in healthy people across ages. A second PCR of roughly 6 to 12 cycles used a sample-barcoded 5' primer and a J-beta primer mix. TCRdb passed the 5' RACE reads through MiXCR, listing each CDR3 protein once. This sample yields 850,000 or so distinct CDR3 sequences, of which 29% are seen a single time; 17% belongs to the top ten. The sequencing sample was made of blood. All receptors derive from a woman of 80 years or more in good health.

This clonotype was picked up a small number of times. The rearrangement uses TRBV20-1 and TRBJ1-5; a weak D match, TRBD1 (5 bases). Looked up from germline, CDR1 is DFQATT and CDR2 is SNEGSKA (reference sequence). Trimming cost V 6 bases and J 2 bases, with 14 bases left between them. The CDR3 has 14 residues. In DNA, the CDR3 is TGCAGTGCCTCATGGGGGGGAGGCAATCAGCCCCAGCATTTT. It specifies CSASWGGGNQPQHF.

This rearrangement joins TRBV4-1 to TRBJ2-2; the D gene is possibly TRBD2 (5 bases). V was shortened by 1 base and J by 3 bases, with 12 bases between the two germline ends. Looked up from germline, CDR1 is MGHRA and CDR2 is YSYEKL. The CDR3 totals 16 residues. The CDR3 spells CASSQVGGFDTGELFF. CDR3 DNA: TGCGCCAGCAGCCAAGTAGGAGGTTTTGACACCGGGGAGCTGTTTTTT.

Notes on this clonotype: A read error may be the cause here, since a much bigger clone is one base away. The chain combines TRBV5-6 with TRBJ2-5; 8 bases agree with TRBD1. The CDR3 has 16 residues. Germline V gene data show CDR1 as SGHDT and CDR2 as YYEEEE. J was trimmed by 11 bases and V by 1 base; bases with no gene match: 16. The CDR3 spells CASSLLGQGPYNEQYF. In DNA form, the CDR3 reads TGTGCCAGCAGCTTGTTAGGACAGGGCCCCTACAATGAGCAGTACTTC.

The CDR3 DNA is TGCGCCAGCAGCTTAGCGGGGGGCAGGGGGACCCAGTACTTC. Its protein is CASSLAGGRGTQYF. The J gene is TRBJ2-5, the V gene TRBV5-1; 9 bases are a match to TRBD2. CDR3 length: 14 residues. Unmatched junction bases numbered 6, after V lost 2 bases and J lost 7 bases. Looked up from germline, CDR1 is SGHRS and CDR2 is YFSETQ.

This clonotype was recorded many times. V and J are TRBV4-3 and TRBJ2-6; weak D call: TRBD2 (6 bases). CDR1 is LGHNA and CDR2 is YSLEER in the germline V gene. This CDR3 comprises 18 residues. V was pared by 3 bases and J by 0 bases, with 15 bases between. The CDR3 is CASSHMGGRASGANVLTF. CDR3 nucleotides: TGCGCCAGCAGCCATATGGGAGGCAGGGCCTCTGGGGCCAACGTCCTGACTTTC.

This clonotype occurred many times. V is TRBV6-2 or TRBV6-3 and J is TRBJ1-1; D call uncertain. V lost 6 bases and J lost 8, with 10 bases in between. Germline CDR1 is MNHEY and CDR2 is SVGEGT. The CDR3 is 11 residues long. CDR3 coding DNA: TGTGCCAGCAGGGAACATGACGAAGCTTTCTTT. Translation: CASREHDEAFF.

This clonotype was seen at least ten times. The V call is TRBV6-5, the J call TRBJ2-1, with D possibly being TRBD2 (6 bases). This CDR3 region has 14 residues. Germline values: CDR1 MNHEY, CDR2 SVGAGI. The germline V and J ends were trimmed by 2 bases and 6 bases, with 11 bases remaining between them. CDR3 DNA sequence: TGTGCCAGCAGTTACGGAGGGGAGATCAATGAGCAGTTCTTC. Amino acid sequence: CASSYGGEINEQFF.

This clonotype has only a few counts. In DNA form, the CDR3 reads TGTGCCAGCAGCTCGGACAGGGGCGGGGAGCTGTTTTTT. It encodes CASSSDRGGELFF. The rearrangement uses TRBV7-2 and TRBJ2-2; 9 bases match TRBD1. The CDR3 consists of 13 residues. Looked up from germline, CDR1 is SGHTA and CDR2 is FQGNSA. V gave up 4 bases and J gave up 7 bases; unmatched junction bases: 1. Looking up the rest from reference TRBV7-2 and TRBJ2-2 gives the full variable domain: GAGVSQSPSNKVTEKGKDVELRCDPISGHTALYWYRQSLGQGLEFLIYFQGNSAPDKSGLPSDRFSAERTGGSVSTLTIQRTQQEDSAVYLCASSSDRGGELFFGEGSRLTVL.

This clonotype showed up many times. The V gene is TRBV3-1, the J gene TRBJ1-2; tentatively, D is TRBD1 (5 bases). Germline assignment: CDR1 LGHDT and CDR2 YNNKEL (reference sequence). V lost 4 bases, J lost 4 bases, and 13 bases lay in between. The CDR3 consists of 14 residues. CDR3 region: CASSPPGHLYGYTF. The CDR3 DNA reads as TGTGCCAGCAGCCCACCCGGACACCTCTATGGCTACACCTTC. Variable domain in full (rest from reference TRBV3-1 and TRBJ1-2): DTAVSQTPKYLVTQMGNDKSIKCEQNLGHDTMYWYKQDSKKFLKIMFSYNNKELIINETVPNRFSPKSPDKAHLNLHINSLELGDSAVYFCASSPPGHLYGYTFGSGTRLTVV.

This rearrangement joins TRBV25-1 to TRBJ2-7; D might be TRBD1 (6 bases). The CDR3 is 15 residues long. Germline assignment: CDR1 MGHDK and CDR2 SYGVNS. Trimming pared 3 bases from V and 1 base from J, leaving 13 bases between. The CDR3 region is CASSEGALLSYEQYF. The DNA of the CDR3 is TGTGCCAGCAGTGAGGGGGCTCTACTTTCCTACGAGCAGTACTTC.

The chain is built from TRBV20-1 and TRBJ2-7; tentative D call: TRBD2 (6 bases). The tail of the sequence fits TRBJ2-5 better, so the J call may be wrong. Germline V gene data show CDR1 as DFQATT and CDR2 as SNEGSKA (reference sequence). The CDR3 spans 13 residues. The CDR3 here is CSASWRERETQYF. The CDR3 bases are TGCAGTGCTAGTTGGCGGGAAAGAGAGACCCAGTACTTC.

This clonotype showed up just a few times. The chain recombines TRBV7-2 with TRBJ1-3, with D unclear. The ends were cut back, 5 bases at V and 4 bases at J, with 15 bases in the middle. This CDR3 has 15 residues. Germline V gives CDR1 SGHTA, CDR2 FQGNSA. The CDR3 is CASSPGVVTGNTIYF. In nucleotides, the CDR3 is TGTGCCAGCAGCCCCGGTGTGGTAACAGGAAACACCATATATTTT.

The rearrangement uses TRBV20-1 and TRBJ2-7, with TRBD1 matching over 9 bases. Matching the DNA end better, TRBJ2-5 makes the J call doubtful. CDR1 is DFQATT and CDR2 is SNEGSKA in the germline V gene (reference sequence). This CDR3 is built from 13 residues. For the CDR3, the DNA is TGCAGTGCTAGAGTGGACAGGGGTCAGACCCAGTACTTC. This encodes CSARVDRGQTQYF.

This clonotype was seen at least ten times. This sequence joins TRBV7-2 and TRBJ2-7; D uncertain. The CDR3 is made up of 14 amino acids. Germline V lookup: CDR1 SGHTA, CDR2 FQGNSA. With 5 bases removed from V and 4 bases from J, the gap between germline ends came to 15 bases. CDR3 sequence: CASSPPGRRYEQYF. The CDR3 coding sequence is TGTGCCAGCAGCCCCCCAGGCAGGCGGTACGAGCAGTACTTC.

Many counts were recorded for this clonotype. The gene calls are TRBV7-2 and TRBJ2-5; 8 bases line up with TRBD2. The CDR3 consists of 16 residues. Germline V gene data show CDR1 as SGHTA and CDR2 as FQGNSA. V lost 5 bases to trimming and J lost 0 bases; unmatched junction nucleotides: 8. CDR3 DNA: TGTGCCAGCAGCATAAGGACTAGCAGATACCAAGAGACCCAGTACTTC. Translated, it gives CASSIRTSRYQETQYF.

For the CDR3, the DNA is TGTGCCAGCAGCTTTGTGGGGTACATCACTGAAGCTTTCTTT. This codes for CASSFVGYITEAFF. V is TRBV13 and J is TRBJ1-1; D gene uncertain. CDR3 length equals 14 residues. V was shortened by 3 bases and J by 4 bases, with 12 bases between the two germline ends. Germline CDR1 and CDR2: PRHDT and FYEKMQ (reference sequence).

This clonotype was observed a few times. The chain has TRBV7-2 and TRBJ1-4; unclear D gene. The CDR3 runs to 15 residues. CDR1 is SGHTA and CDR2 is FQGNSA in the germline V gene. V lost 2 bases, J lost 8 bases, and 15 bases lay in between. The CDR3 sequence is CASSLNGVPREKLFF. The CDR3 DNA sequence: TGTGCCAGCAGCTTAAATGGGGTGCCGCGGGAAAAACTGTTTTTT.

This clonotype was seen a few times. The chain couples TRBV18 to TRBJ1-5, with 7 positions matching TRBD1. The germline V gene encodes CDR1 KGHSH and CDR2 LQKENI. V lost 4 bases, J lost 0 bases, and 6 bases stayed unmatched. The CDR3 spans 16 residues. The DNA of the CDR3 is TGTGCCAGCTCACACGACAGGGTTCGTAGCAATCAGCCCCAGCATTTT. It specifies CASSHDRVRSNQPQHF.

The sample holds many counts of this clonotype. The chain carries TRBV18 and TRBJ2-5; tentative D call: TRBD1 (6 bases). The CDR3 has 15 residues. V was trimmed by 3 bases and J by 2 bases, leaving 13 bases between them. Germline assignment: CDR1 KGHSH and CDR2 LQKENI. The CDR3 sequence: CASSPYRDEQETQYF. In DNA, the CDR3 is TGTGCCAGCTCACCCTACAGGGATGAACAAGAGACCCAGTACTTC.

A word on this clonotype: The junction departs from germline at one end; a sequencing error may be responsible. This chain links TRBV2 with TRBJ1-4; the D gene is possibly TRBD1 (5 bases). Germline V gives CDR1 SNHLY, CDR2 FYNNEI. This CDR3 is built from 15 residues. The CDR3 nucleotides are TGTGCCAGTAGTGGCCAGGGCCTGGCTAATGAAAAACTGTTTTTT. This sequence encodes CASSGQGLANEKLFF. Complete variable domain (other parts from reference TRBV2 and TRBJ1-4): EPEVTQTPSHQVTQMGQEVILRCVPISNHLYFYWYRQILGQKVEFLVSFYNNEISEKSEIFDDQFSVERPDGSNFTLKIRSTKLEDSAMYFCASSGQGLANEKLFFGSGTQLSVL.

This clonotype has at least ten counts. This rearrangement joins TRBV2 to TRBJ2-1; no clear D. Germline CDR1 is SNHLY and CDR2 is FYNNEI. The V end lost 1 base, the J end lost 6 bases, and 13 bases lay between the germline ends. This CDR3 is built from 15 residues. CDR3 in amino acids: CASSEVLHVPNEQFF. Written as DNA, the CDR3 is TGTGCCAGCAGTGAAGTCCTACATGTCCCCAATGAGCAGTTCTTC.

This chain links TRBV20-1 with TRBJ1-3, with 7 bases identical to TRBD1. The CDR3 contains 15 residues. Trimming removed 0 bases from V and 1 base from J; junction bases left unmatched: 3. Germline assignment: CDR1 DFQATT and CDR2 SNEGSKA (reference sequence). The CDR3 loop is CSAREQGVSGNTIYF. CDR3 DNA: TGCAGTGCTAGAGAGCAGGGGGTATCTGGAAACACCATATATTTT.

This clonotype was found many times. Sequence at one end of the junction differs from germline and may be a read error. The rearrangement uses TRBV7-7 and TRBJ2-7; D unresolved. The germline CDR1 and CDR2 sequences are SSHAT and FNYEAQ (reference sequence). The CDR3 is 11 residues long. CDR3 amino acids: CASSNGGPQYF. In nucleotides, the CDR3 is TGTGCTAGCAGTAACGGTGGCCCCCAGTACTTC.

The gene calls are TRBV15 and TRBJ2-5, with 7 bases lining up with TRBD2. V dropped 4 bases and J dropped 4; count of bases not matched to a gene: 6. The CDR3 is 14 amino acids. Germline CDR1 is LNHNV and CDR2 is YYDKDF (reference sequence). The CDR3 sequence: CATSTGGGVETQYF. The CDR3 region has the DNA TGTGCCACCAGCACGGGGGGAGGGGTAGAGACCCAGTACTTC.

This rearrangement joins TRBV24-1 to TRBJ2-5; D remains ambiguous. The V end lost 0 bases, the J end lost 1 base, and 8 bases lay between the germline ends. From germline, CDR1 is KGHDR and CDR2 SFDVKD. The CDR3 extends over 15 amino acids. The CDR3, as DNA: TGTGCCACCAGTGATTTGGGCAGTCCCCAAGAGACCCAGTACTTC. Translation: CATSDLGSPQETQYF.

This clonotype was seen at least ten times. J is TRBJ2-2 and V is TRBV29-1, with D tentatively TRBD2 (6 bases). The germline CDR1 and CDR2 sequences are SQVTM and ANQGSEA. Trimming took off 4 bases at V and 3 bases at J, with 12 bases between the two ends. The CDR3 runs 14 residues. The CDR3 protein is CSVVRDSYTGELFF. The CDR3 nucleotides read TGCAGCGTTGTTCGGGACTCCTACACCGGGGAGCTGTTTTTT.

As for this clonotype: This clone may be a read error of a much larger clone one base away. The rearrangement joins TRBV20-1 to TRBJ2-1; TRBD2 matches at 8 bases. There are 14 residues in the CDR3. Per germline, CDR1 DFQATT and CDR2 SNEGSKA (reference sequence). V trimming: 5 bases; J trimming: 14 bases; junction bases outside the gene matches: 17. This CDR3 reads CSAGARGGNIAEFF. The CDR3 nucleotides read TGCAGTGCTGGGGCCCGGGGGGGTAATATCGCGGAGTTCTTC.

The chain carries TRBV5-4 and TRBJ1-6; the D is unclear. Germline assignment: CDR1 SGHNT and CDR2 YYREEE (reference sequence). This CDR3 is 14 amino acids long. Trimming removed 2 bases from V and 10 bases from J, with 13 bases in between. The CDR3 region has the DNA TGTGCCAGCAGCTTAGCTGGGGTAAGGTCACCCCTCCACTTT. Amino acid sequence: CASSLAGVRSPLHF.

This chain links TRBV6-5 with TRBJ1-5; D gene ambiguous. This CDR3 has 15 amino acids. Trimming left V 4 bases short and J 5 bases short, with 15 bases between. Germline CDR1 is MNHEY and CDR2 is SVGAGI. The CDR3 DNA sequence: TGTGCCAGCAGTTCCGGGTTGGGGAGTGATCAGCCCCAGCATTTT. This gives the protein CASSSGLGSDQPQHF.